This T cell receptor beta chain was retrieved from a study of T cell repertoires in ileal Crohn's disease. TCRdb keeps only in-frame clones here, not all; method: immunoSEQ multiplex PCR. The table lists about 8,400 clones, more than 75% of them singletons. The clonotype was recovered from an adult with Crohn's disease. Material: ileal tissue.

CDR3 sequence reads: CASGWEGGIYEQYF. CDR3 nucleotide sequence: TGTGCCAGCGGGTGGGAAGGGGGGATCTACGAGCAGTACTTC. V is TRBV6-1 and J is TRBJ2-7; D may correspond to TRBD1 or TRBD2 (6 bases each). V gave up 8 bases and J gave up 3 bases, with 17 bases separating them. The length of the CDR3 is 14 residues. Germline-derived CDR1 and CDR2 are MNHNS and SASEGT.